These T cell receptor beta chains were read from a single sample in a study of shared clonotypes between healthy human individuals. Only in-frame clones appear in the TCRdb table, and some are missing; sequencing was by immunoSEQ multiplex PCR. The table has some 240,000 clones, over 60% seen once. Sequenced input: memory CD4+ T cells sorted from blood. All receptors come from a man younger than 45 in good health. Both conserved end residues are part of each CDR3. Each record gives: V gene, D gene, clone size, J gene, CDR3 protein, CDR3 DNA. The D gene is left open where the match is weak. The listing skips clone size in some rows; elsewhere it reads once, few, many or a size class.

V gene: TRBV14
D gene: TRBD2
clone size: few
J gene: TRBJ2-2
CDR3 protein: CASSRNSGDTGELFF
CDR3 DNA: TGTGCCAGCAGCCGCAATAGCGGGGACACCGGGGAGCTGTTTTTT

V gene: TRBV29-1
D gene: TRBD2
clone size: .
J gene: TRBJ2-3
CDR3 protein: CSVQPTSGRGRGTQYF
CDR3 DNA: TGCAGCGTCCAACCGACTAGCGGGAGGGGGCGGGGTACGCAGTATTTT

V gene: TRBV5-1
D gene: .
clone size: .
J gene: TRBJ2-5
CDR3 protein: CASSLDAPETQYF
CDR3 DNA: TGCGCCAGCAGCTTAGACGCTCCAGAGACCCAGTACTTC

V gene: TRBV19
D gene: .
clone size: .
J gene: TRBJ1-1
CDR3 protein: CASSIPGTMRKAFF
CDR3 DNA: TGTGCCAGTAGTATCCCCGGGACAATGAGAAAAGCTTTCTTT

V gene: TRBV29-1
D gene: TRBD1
clone size: .
J gene: TRBJ1-4
CDR3 protein: CSVYGQGTEKLFF
CDR3 DNA: TGCAGCGTATACGGACAGGGCACTGAAAAACTGTTTTTT

V gene: TRBV25-1
D gene: .
clone size: .
J gene: TRBJ2-7
CDR3 protein: CASSGGPWGSEQYF
CDR3 DNA: TGTGCCAGCAGTGGGGGCCCTTGGGGGTCGGAGCAGTACTTC

V gene: TRBV7-9
D gene: .
clone size: few
J gene: TRBJ1-5
CDR3 protein: CASSKSGSNQPQHF
CDR3 DNA: TGTGCCAGCAGCAAATCAGGGTCCAATCAGCCCCAGCATTTT

V gene: TRBV6-1
D gene: .
clone size: .
J gene: TRBJ1-5
CDR3 protein: CASIGQGMNQPQHF
CDR3 DNA: TGTGCCAGTATAGGGCAGGGAATGAATCAGCCCCAGCATTTT

V gene: TRBV15
D gene: TRBD2
clone size: .
J gene: TRBJ2-1
CDR3 protein: CATSRAASGSLGEQFF
CDR3 DNA: TGTGCCACCAGCAGGGCTGCTAGCGGGAGTCTTGGTGAGCAGTTCTTC

V gene: TRBV19
D gene: TRBD1
clone size: .
J gene: TRBJ2-4
CDR3 protein: CASSPPTGNIQYF
CDR3 DNA: TGTGCCAGTAGTCCTCCGACAGGGAACATTCAGTACTTC

V gene: TRBV11-3
D gene: TRBD1
clone size: .
J gene: TRBJ2-5
CDR3 protein: CASSLGQGEIETQYF
CDR3 DNA: TGTGCCAGCAGCCTGGGACAGGGGGAGATAGAGACCCAGTACTTC

V gene: TRBV28
D gene: .
clone size: .
J gene: TRBJ1-2
CDR3 protein: CAGGSLRDGYTF
CDR3 DNA: TGTGCCGGCGGCAGTTTACGGGATGGCTACACCTTC

V gene: TRBV5-1
D gene: .
clone size: .
J gene: TRBJ2-7
CDR3 protein: CASMPGHSSHEQYF
CDR3 DNA: TGCGCCAGCATGCCGGGCCACAGCTCCCACGAGCAGTACTTC

V gene: TRBV7-3
D gene: .
clone size: .
J gene: TRBJ2-3
CDR3 protein: CASSRGEDTQYF
CDR3 DNA: TGTGCCAGCAGCCGCGGGGAAGATACGCAGTATTTT

V gene: TRBV5-1
D gene: .
clone size: .
J gene: TRBJ2-1
CDR3 protein: CASSLEAGNPSHEQFF
CDR3 DNA: TGCGCCAGCAGCTTGGAGGCGGGAAACCCTTCCCATGAGCAGTTCTTC

V gene: TRBV15
D gene: .
clone size: .
J gene: TRBJ2-1
CDR3 protein: CATSFRGESYEQFF
CDR3 DNA: TGTGCCACCAGCTTCAGGGGGGAGAGCTATGAGCAGTTCTTC

V gene: TRBV14
D gene: TRBD2
clone size: .
J gene: TRBJ2-1
CDR3 protein: CASSQDGLAGGWSYNEQFF
CDR3 DNA: TGTGCCAGCAGCCAAGACGGACTAGCGGGAGGATGGTCCTACAATGAGCAGTTCTTC

V gene: TRBV28
D gene: .
clone size: .
J gene: TRBJ1-5
CDR3 protein: CASSLIQLPQHF
CDR3 DNA: TGTGCCAGCAGTTTAATTCAACTGCCCCAGCATTTT

V gene: TRBV6-5
D gene: TRBD2
clone size: .
J gene: TRBJ2-7
CDR3 protein: CASSYLPSGKNEQYF
CDR3 DNA: TGTGCCAGCAGTTACCTCCCTAGCGGGAAGAACGAGCAGTACTTC